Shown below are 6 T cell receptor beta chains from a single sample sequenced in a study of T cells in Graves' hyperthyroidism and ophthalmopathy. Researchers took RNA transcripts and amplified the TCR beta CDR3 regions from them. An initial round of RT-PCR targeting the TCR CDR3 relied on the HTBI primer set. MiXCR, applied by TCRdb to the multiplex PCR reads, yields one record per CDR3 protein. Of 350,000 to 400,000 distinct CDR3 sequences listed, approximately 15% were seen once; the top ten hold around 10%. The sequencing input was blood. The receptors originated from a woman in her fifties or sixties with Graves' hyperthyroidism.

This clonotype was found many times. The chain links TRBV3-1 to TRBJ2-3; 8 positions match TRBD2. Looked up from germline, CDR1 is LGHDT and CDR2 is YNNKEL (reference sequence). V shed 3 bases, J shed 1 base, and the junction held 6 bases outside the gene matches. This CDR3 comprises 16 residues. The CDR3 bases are TGTGCCAGCAGCCACCGGGCGGGAGGTCGCACAGATACGCAGTATTTT. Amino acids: CASSHRAGGRTDTQYF.

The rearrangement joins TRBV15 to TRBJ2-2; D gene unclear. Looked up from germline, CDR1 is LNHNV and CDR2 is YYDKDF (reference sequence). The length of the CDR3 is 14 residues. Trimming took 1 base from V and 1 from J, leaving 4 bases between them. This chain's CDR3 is CATSRVGNTGELFF. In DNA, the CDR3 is TGTGCCACCAGCAGAGTTGGGAACACCGGGGAGCTGTTTTTT.

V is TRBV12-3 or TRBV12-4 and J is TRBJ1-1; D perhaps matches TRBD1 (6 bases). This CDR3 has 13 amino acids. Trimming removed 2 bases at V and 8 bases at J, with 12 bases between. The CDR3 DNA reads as TGTGCCAGCAGTTTACTTAAAGGGACAGAAGCTTTCTTT. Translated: CASSLLKGTEAFF.

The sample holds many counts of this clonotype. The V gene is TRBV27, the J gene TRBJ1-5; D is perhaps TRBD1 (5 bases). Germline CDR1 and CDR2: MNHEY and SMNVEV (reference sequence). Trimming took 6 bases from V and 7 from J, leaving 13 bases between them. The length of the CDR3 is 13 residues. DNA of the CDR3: TGTGCCAGCAGCCCGACCAGGGTCCAGCCCCAGCATTTT. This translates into CASSPTRVQPQHF.

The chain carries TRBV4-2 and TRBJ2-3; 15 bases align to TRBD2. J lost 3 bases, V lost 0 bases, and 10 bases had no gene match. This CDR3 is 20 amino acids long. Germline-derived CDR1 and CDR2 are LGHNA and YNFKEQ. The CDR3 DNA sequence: TGTGCCAGCAGCCAAGATCGGACTAGCGGGAGGGCCATAGGGACAGATACGCAGTATTTT. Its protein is CASSQDRTSGRAIGTDTQYF.

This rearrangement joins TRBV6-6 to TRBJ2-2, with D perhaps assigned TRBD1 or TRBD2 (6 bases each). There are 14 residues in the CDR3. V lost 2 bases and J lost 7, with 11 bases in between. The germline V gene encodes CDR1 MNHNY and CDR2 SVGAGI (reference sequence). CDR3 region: CASSYRGEIGELFF. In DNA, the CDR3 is TGTGCCAGCAGTTACAGGGGGGAGATCGGGGAGCTGTTTTTT.